Listed here are 4 T cell receptor beta chains from one sample, sequenced in a study of blood T cells in healthy people across ages. A second PCR of roughly 7 to 11 cycles used a sample-barcoded 5' primer and a J-beta primer mix. TCRdb redid the calling of the 5' RACE reads with MiXCR, one entry per CDR3 protein. The sample contains approximately 400,000 distinct CDR3 sequences, over 45% of which appear only once. The specimen was blood. Receptors were obtained from a man between 60 and 70 years old in good health.

The chain combines TRBV12-3 or TRBV12-4 with TRBJ2-1, with D perhaps matching TRBD2 (5 bases). This CDR3 has 14 amino acids. V lost 6 bases, J lost 4 bases, and 13 bases lay in between. CDR3 nucleotides: TGTGCCAGCAGGGCGGGTTCTACTTACAATGAGCAGTTCTTC. Its translation: CASRAGSTYNEQFF.

The chain is built from TRBV13 and TRBJ2-7, with D uncertain. The CDR3 sequence is 11 residues long. Germline V gene lookup returns CDR1 PRHDT and CDR2 FYEKMQ (reference sequence). Trimming took off 4 bases at V and 6 bases at J, with 7 bases between the two ends. CDR3 DNA sequence: TGTGCCAGCAGCTACCGGCTCGAGCAGTACTTC. This sequence encodes CASSYRLEQYF.

This clonotype was observed a handful of times. The genes are TRBV7-9 and TRBJ2-3, with D tentatively TRBD2 (6 bases). The CDR3 length is 14 residues. Germline V gene data show CDR1 as SEHNR and CDR2 as FQNEAQ (reference sequence). The ends were cut back, 4 bases at V and 6 bases at J, with 14 bases in the middle. CDR3 sequence reads: CASSSTAGRDTQYF. CDR3 coding DNA: TGTGCCAGCAGCTCCACCGCGGGACGGGATACGCAGTATTTT.

This clonotype has at least ten counts. CDR3 sequence reads: CASSLAVGSYNEQFF. The CDR3 DNA reads TGTGCCAGCAGCTTAGCCGTAGGCTCCTACAATGAGCAGTTCTTC. The chain is built from TRBV7-2 and TRBJ2-1; the D is unclear. Germline CDR1 SGHTA, CDR2 FQGNSA. There are 15 residues in the CDR3. Between the trimmed V and J ends, which lost 0 bases and 0 bases, there was a span of 6 bases.